These 11 T cell receptor beta chains were sequenced from one sample in a study of preoperative IRX-2 immunotherapy in early breast cancer. Profiling relied on immunoSEQ multiplex PCR, and the TCRdb table lists in-frame clones only, not all of them. Of roughly 30,000 clones listed, 82% are singletons. The treatment: preoperative locoregional IRX-2 cytokine immunotherapy. Sample collection was performed from a patient treated with IRX-2 immunotherapy. All receptors derive from a human donor with breast cancer.

This chain links TRBV6-8 with TRBJ1-1; tentatively, D is TRBD1 (6 bases). The CDR3 runs 14 residues. Germline lookup yields CDR1 MNHGY and CDR2 SAAAGT. Trimming took 7 bases from V and 4 from J, leaving 16 bases between them. The CDR3 DNA sequence: TGTGCCAGCAAAAACAGGGTTACCTTCACTGAAGCTTTCTTT. Protein product: CASKNRVTFTEAFF.

CDR3: CASSLGGNNYGYTF. The CDR3 DNA reads as TGTGCCAGCAGCTTGGGGGGCAATAACTATGGCTACACCTTC. J is TRBJ1-2 and V is TRBV7-6, with D tentatively TRBD1 (6 bases). Germline CDR1 SGHVS, CDR2 FNYEAQ. This CDR3 region has 14 residues. V was trimmed by 3 bases and J by 1 base, leaving 9 bases between them.

A few counts support this clone. The J gene is TRBJ2-3, the V gene TRBV11-3; D is ambiguous. Trimming removed 0 bases at V and 1 base at J, with 5 bases between. This CDR3 spans 14 amino acids. In germline, CDR1 is SGHNT, CDR2 YENEEA. The CDR3 spells CASSLEWGTDTQYF. CDR3 DNA: TGTGCCAGCAGCTTAGAGTGGGGCACAGATACGCAGTATTTT. Supplemented by reference TRBV11-3 and TRBJ2-3, the full variable domain reads EAGVVQSPRYKIIEKKQPVAFWCNPISGHNTLYWYLQNLGQGPELLIRYENEEAVDDSQLPKDRFSAERLKGVDSTLKIQPAELGDSAVYLCASSLEWGTDTQYFGPGTRLTVL.

The gene calls are TRBV4-1 and TRBJ2-7; possibly TRBD1 for D (6 bases). V dropped 0 bases and J dropped 3 bases, with 12 bases sitting between them. The CDR3 has 15 residues. Per germline, CDR1 MGHRA and CDR2 YSYEKL. The CDR3 loop is CASSQEDRRYYEQYF. CDR3 nucleotides: TGCGCCAGCAGCCAAGAAGACAGGAGATACTACGAGCAGTACTTC.

This sequence joins TRBV18 and TRBJ1-5; 10 positions agree with TRBD1. CDR3 length: 17 residues. The V and J ends lost 3 bases and 6 bases, in that order; junction bases with no gene match: 11. Germline values: CDR1 KGHSH, CDR2 LQKENI. The CDR3: CASSPYSTGGIGQPQHF. CDR3 nucleotides: TGTGCCAGCTCACCCTACTCGACAGGGGGCATAGGTCAGCCCCAGCATTTT. Filled out from reference TRBV18 and TRBJ1-5, the complete variable domain reads NAGVMQNPRHLVRRRGQEARLRCSPMKGHSHVYWYRQLPEEGLKFMVYLQKENIIDESGMPKERFSAEFPKEGPSILRIQQVVRGDSAAYFCASSPYSTGGIGQPQHFGDGTRLSIL.

This chain links TRBV6-1 with TRBJ1-2; no reliable D call. The germline CDR1 and CDR2 sequences are MNHNS and SASEGT. The length of the CDR3 is 13 residues. Trimming shortened V by 0 bases and J by 7 bases, and 9 bases separated the two germline ends. CDR3 bases: TGTGCCAGCAGTGAAGCGGGATGGGGTGGCTACACCTTC. It yields the protein CASSEAGWGGYTF.

This chain uses TRBV28 with TRBJ1-2; TRBD1 matches at 9 bases. The CDR3 is made up of 15 amino acids. Trimming cost V 2 bases and J 8 bases; bases outside gene matches: 9. CDR1 and CDR2 (germline): MDHEN, SYDVKM. CDR3 residues: CASSLLGTGIGGYTF. The CDR3 DNA reads TGTGCCAGCAGTTTACTGGGGACAGGGATTGGGGGCTACACCTTC.

The J gene is TRBJ2-1, the V gene TRBV6-4; D gene uncertain. Germline V CDR1 and CDR2: MRHNA, SNTAGT. The CDR3 is 15 residues long. Trimming pared 3 bases from V and 3 bases from J, leaving 12 bases between. The CDR3 spells CASSEVWTDYNEQFF. The CDR3 DNA is TGTGCCAGCAGTGAAGTTTGGACCGACTACAATGAGCAGTTCTTC.

The chain uses TRBV29-1 and TRBJ2-7; TRBD1 matches 10 bases. With 5 bases clipped from V and 6 bases from J, the junction kept 7 bases outside the gene matches. Germline lookup yields CDR1 SQVTM and CDR2 ANQGSEA. The CDR3 sequence is 13 residues long. CDR3 sequence: CSVTGTGAIEQYF. Here the CDR3 DNA reads TGCAGCGTTACCGGGACAGGGGCAATCGAGCAGTACTTC.

This sequence joins TRBV11-1 and TRBJ2-3; TRBD1 matches at 7 bases. V was clipped by 3 bases and J by 2 bases; unmatched bases: 2. The germline CDR1 and CDR2 sequences are SGHAT and FQDESV (reference sequence). This CDR3 region has 14 residues. The CDR3 DNA reads TGTGCCAGCAGCTTGGACAGGATCACAGATACGCAGTATTTT. It encodes CASSLDRITDTQYF.

CDR3 DNA: TGTGCCAGCAGAACCATGACCGCGGGGAACACTGAAGCTTTCTTT. Translating gives CASRTMTAGNTEAFF. The chain has TRBV6-8 and TRBJ1-1; D ambiguous. This CDR3 is 15 amino acids long. CDR1 is MNHGY and CDR2 is SAAAGT in the germline V gene. V shed 6 bases and J shed 1 base, with 15 bases lying between them.